This T cell receptor beta chain stems from a study of neurological immune-mediated disorders. This clonotype appeared many times. The authors made cDNA by 5'RACE with 10-nucleotide random UMIs. Each CDR3 protein is one row after TCRdb ran MiXCR on the 5' RACE reads. The profile shows tens of thousands of distinct CDR3 sequences, 10% of them singletons. The source of this sequence is a man between 65 and 85 years old with HTLV-1-associated myelopathy (HAM/TSP). Material for sequencing was PBMCs.

CDR3 bases: TGTGCCAGCAGCCGGACCGGACTGGGTAGGCTCGAGCAGTACTTC. This encodes CASSRTGLGRLEQYF. The V gene is TRBV7-9, the J gene TRBJ2-7; the D gene is possibly TRBD2 (5 bases). The V and J ends lost 5 bases and 6 bases respectively, with 20 bases between them. Germline loops: CDR1 SEHNR, CDR2 FQNEAQ (reference sequence). CDR3 size: 15 residues.